The count of the clone carrying this T cell receptor beta chain is one. The data were obtained in a study of blood T cell repertoires in COVID-19. For the study at large: COVID-19 samples collected from the United States, Italy and Spain covered acute and convalescent phases. The analysed material was cDNA or gDNA that came from T cells, B-cell-depleted T cells, or PBMCs.

Sequencing used immunoSEQ multiplex PCR; TCRdb keeps in-frame clones, though not all of them. This table holds about 74,000 clones, 84% found once. The origin of this receptor is a man in his sixties or seventies with acute or convalescent COVID-19. Material: peripheral blood.

The DNA of the CDR3 is TGTGCCAGCAGCTTAGGGGCCGAGCAGTACTTC. This sequence encodes CASSLGAEQYF. The chain joins TRBV7-2 to TRBJ2-7; D gene unclear. This CDR3 region has 11 residues. V was pared by 1 base and J by 6 bases, with 4 bases between. CDR1 is SGHTA and CDR2 is FQGNSA in the germline V gene.